This TCR beta chain was sequenced in a study of graft-versus-host responses after intestinal transplantation. Irradiated, violet-dye-labeled stimulator cells, approximately 200,000 in number, were plated with approximately 200,000 CFSE-labeled responder cells. Libraries were prepared by immunoSEQ multiplex PCR; TCRdb keeps only in-frame clonotypes and omits some of them. The profile shows 13,000 to 15,000 clones, more than 35% of them singletons. The starting material was alloreactive CD4+ T cells from a mixed lymphocyte reaction culture, obtained before intestinal transplant. Specified subset: CFSE-low proliferating T cells sorted from approximately 6-day pre-transplant mixed lymphocyte reaction (GvH or HvG direction). The clonotype originates from a human patient who received an intestinal transplant.

The CDR3 is CASSRDRGVGETQYF. The DNA of the CDR3 is TGTGCCAGCTCACGCGACAGGGGTGTAGGAGAGACCCAGTACTTC. The chain employs TRBV18 and TRBJ2-5, with 8 bases that match TRBD1. Germline V gives CDR1 KGHSH, CDR2 LQKENI. The CDR3 is 15 residues long. The ends lost 4 bases at V and 4 bases at J; junction bases unmatched: 8. The complete variable domain, with remaining parts taken from reference TRBV18 and TRBJ2-5, reads NAGVMQNPRHLVRRRGQEARLRCSPMKGHSHVYWYRQLPEEGLKFMVYLQKENIIDESGMPKERFSAEFPKEGPSILRIQQVVRGDSAAYFCASSRDRGVGETQYFGPGTRLLVL.